The 26 T cell receptor beta chains below all came from one sample that was sequenced in a study of blood T cell repertoires in COVID-19. The assay was immunoSEQ multiplex PCR, and TCRdb's table has in-frame clones only and misses some. The repertoire includes over 65,000 clones, 75% to 90% of them detected once, and about 30% sits in the top ten. The sample taken for sequencing was peripheral blood. The source of these receptors is a man between 50 and 59 years old with active or convalescent COVID-19.

This clone showed up just a few times. This chain connects TRBV3-1 (or the pseudogene TRBV3-2) to TRBJ1-1; TRBD1 agrees at 10 bases. Germline V gives CDR1 LGHDT, CDR2 YNNKEL (reference sequence). The CDR3 has 18 amino acids. V lost 1 base, J lost 0 bases, and 8 bases stayed unmatched. The DNA for the CDR3 is TGTGCCAGCAGCCAAGCCGGGGACAGGGGAATGGTGAACACTGAAGCTTTCTTT. Residues: CASSQAGDRGMVNTEAFF.

V and J are TRBV5-4 and TRBJ2-7, with no clear D. Germline CDR1 and CDR2: SGHNT and YYREEE (reference sequence). The CDR3 runs 14 residues. V was shortened by 2 bases and J by 6 bases, with 15 bases between the two germline ends. The CDR3 sequence is CASSLEPRLGEQYF. The CDR3 DNA reads TGTGCCAGCAGCTTAGAACCCCGCCTCGGCGAGCAGTACTTC.

V gene TRBV28 combines with J gene TRBJ1-2; 11 bases line up with TRBD1. CDR3 size: 14 residues. Germline CDR1 reads MDHEN; CDR2 reads SYDVKM. V was clipped by 5 bases and J by 7 bases; unmatched bases: 6. CDR3 residues: CASSPRTGGIGYTF. DNA for the CDR3: TGTGCCAGCAGTCCAAGGACAGGGGGCATTGGCTACACCTTC.

The chain is built from TRBV5-1 and TRBJ2-7, with 7 bases that match TRBD2. This CDR3 has 14 residues. Trimming took 4 bases from V and 2 from J; bases not matched to a gene: 6. Germline-derived CDR1 and CDR2 are SGHRS and YFSETQ. As DNA, the CDR3 is TGCGCCAGCAGCCAGACGACTAGCACCTACGAGCAGTACTTC. It is translated as CASSQTTSTYEQYF.

This chain's CDR3 is CASSQRDPYTGELFF. The DNA of the CDR3 is TGTGCCAGCAGTCAGCGGGATCCGTACACCGGGGAGCTGTTTTTT. This rearrangement joins TRBV28 to TRBJ2-2; TRBD2 matches at 7 bases. CDR1 MDHEN and CDR2 SYDVKM come from the germline V gene. The CDR3 spans 15 residues. J lost 3 bases, V lost 5 bases, and 6 bases had no gene match.

The rearrangement joins TRBV6-5 to TRBJ2-7, with 11 bases fitting TRBD2. CDR3 size: 14 residues. Per germline, CDR1 MNHEY and CDR2 SVGAGI. The V segment lost 8 bases and the J segment 3 bases; nucleotides outside the gene matches: 6. The CDR3 loop is CASERTSGFYEQYF. The CDR3 DNA is TGTGCCAGCGAACGGACTAGCGGGTTCTACGAGCAGTACTTC.

The table lists this clone with a few counts. The chain is built from TRBV9 and TRBJ2-7; 9 bases align to TRBD1. The CDR3 covers 14 residues. Losses at the gene ends were 4 bases for V and 2 bases for J; bases not matched to a gene: 4. The germline V gene encodes CDR1 SGDLS and CDR2 YYNGEE. CDR3 nucleotide sequence: TGTGCCAGCAGCTCCCGGGACAGGGCCTACGAGCAGTACTTC. Translation: CASSSRDRAYEQYF.

This chain joins TRBV11-3 and TRBJ2-3; no reliable D call. Trimming stripped 2 bases from V and 4 bases from J, with 7 bases between. The CDR3 contains 13 residues. CDR1 and CDR2 (germline): SGHNT, YENEEA. The CDR3 DNA sequence: TGTGCCAGCAGCTTAAGCGAGCCAGATACGCAGTATTTT. Its protein is CASSLSEPDTQYF.

V usage is TRBV11-2 and J usage is TRBJ2-5; 9 bases are a match to TRBD1. V lost 5 bases to trimming and J lost 5 bases; unmatched junction nucleotides: 6. This CDR3 contains 14 residues. The germline V gene encodes CDR1 SGHAT and CDR2 FQNNGV. The CDR3 sequence is CASSTGGPLETQYF. The CDR3 DNA reads TGTGCCAGCAGCACAGGGGGCCCACTGGAGACCCAGTACTTC. The variable domain in full, completed from reference TRBV11-2 and TRBJ2-5, reads EAGVAQSPRYKIIEKRQSVAFWCNPISGHATLYWYQQILGQGPKLLIQFQNNGVVDDSQLPKDRFSAERLKGVDSTLKIQPAKLEDSAVYLCASSTGGPLETQYFGPGTRLLVL.

The rearrangement links TRBV5-1 to TRBJ2-7, with 11 bases lining up with TRBD2. The CDR3 runs 16 residues. Per the germline V gene, CDR1 is SGHRS and CDR2 is YFSETQ. After removal of 4 bases from V and 3 bases from J, the junction contained 9 bases not matched to a gene. The CDR3 DNA reads as TGCGCCAGCAGCGGCCACTCCGGGACTAGCGGCTACGAGCAGTACTTC. Translated: CASSGHSGTSGYEQYF.

The chain carries TRBV4-3 and TRBJ1-1; D is unresolved. Germline CDR1 LGHNA, CDR2 YSLEER. Trimming cost V 0 bases and J 4 bases, with 6 bases left between them. CDR3 length equals 13 residues. As DNA, the CDR3 is TGCGCCAGCAGCCAAGACCGTCTCACTGAAGCTTTCTTT. Translated, it gives CASSQDRLTEAFF.

This chain joins TRBV6-2 or TRBV6-3 and TRBJ1-1, with D perhaps TRBD1 (5 bases). This CDR3 has 16 residues. Germline assignment: CDR1 MNHEY and CDR2 SVGEGT. Trimming cost V 5 bases and J 0 bases, with 16 bases left between them. The CDR3 sequence is CASSPQKGVMNTEAFF. The CDR3 DNA sequence: TGTGCCAGCAGTCCCCAGAAAGGGGTCATGAACACTGAAGCTTTCTTT.

The chain has TRBV29-1 and TRBJ1-4; D may be TRBD1 (5 bases). Germline CDR1 is SQVTM and CDR2 is ANQGSEA. The V end was cut by 4 bases, the J end by 7 bases, with 13 bases between. This CDR3 has 13 amino acids. The CDR3, as DNA: TGCAGCGTTGGGGGCCTTAAGGGTGAAAAACTGTTTTTT. As protein: CSVGGLKGEKLFF.

The chain uses TRBV9 and TRBJ2-3; D may be TRBD2 (5 bases). Deletions cut 7 bases from V and 2 bases from J, with 17 bases between. The CDR3 is 15 residues long. Germline CDR1 is SGDLS and CDR2 is YYNGEE. The CDR3: CASSTQERVTDTQYF. The CDR3 DNA reads as TGTGCCAGCTCAACTCAGGAGAGGGTCACAGATACGCAGTATTTT. Full variable domain (outside the CDR3, taken from reference TRBV9 and TRBJ2-3): DSGVTQTPKHLITATGQRVTLRCSPRSGDLSVYWYQQSLDQGLQFLIQYYNGEERAKGNILERFSAQQFPDLHSELNLSSLELGDSALYFCASSTQERVTDTQYFGPGTRLTVL.

The chain joins TRBV27 to TRBJ2-7; perhaps TRBD1 as D (5 bases). CDR3 size: 14 residues. The germline V gene encodes CDR1 MNHEY and CDR2 SMNVEV (reference sequence). The V and J ends lost 1 base and 5 bases respectively, with 12 bases between them. The CDR3 DNA reads TGTGCCAGCAGTTTATGGGCAGGGTTGCACGAGCAGTACTTC. It codes for CASSLWAGLHEQYF.

CDR3 in DNA: TGTGCCAGCAGCTCCCGGGGGGGGGCAGGGACTACTGAAGCTTTCTTT. This encodes CASSSRGGAGTTEAFF. This chain connects TRBV7-2 to TRBJ1-1; TRBD1 is a possible D gene (6 bases). This CDR3 has 16 residues. Germline CDR1 and CDR2: SGHTA and FQGNSA. V was shortened by 4 bases and J by 5 bases, with 20 bases between the two germline ends.

The chain carries TRBV10-1 and TRBJ2-1; D call uncertain. Germline-derived CDR1 and CDR2 are WNHNN and SYGVQD (reference sequence). The CDR3 runs to 16 residues. V lost 3 bases, J lost 0 bases, and 12 bases lay in between. The CDR3 DNA reads TGCGCCAGCAGTGACCGACTTAAAAGCTCCTACAATGAGCAGTTCTTC. Amino acid sequence: CASSDRLKSSYNEQFF.

Details on this clone: Other DNA sequences within the sample encode an identical CDR3. V and J are TRBV5-1 and TRBJ2-3; possibly TRBD2 for D (5 bases). Germline loops: CDR1 SGHRS, CDR2 YFSETQ. Deletions cut 0 bases from V and 1 base from J, with 6 bases between. CDR3 length: 14 amino acids. The CDR3 sequence: CASSLDSGTDTQYF. CDR3 nucleotide sequence: TGCGCCAGCAGCTTGGATAGCGGCACAGATACGCAGTATTTT.

The CDR3 region has the DNA TGTGCCAGCAGCGGGACAGGGGGCTCGGATGAGCAGTACTTC. Protein product: CASSGTGGSDEQYF. The chain links TRBV5-5 to TRBJ2-7, with 12 bases identical to TRBD1. Germline V lookup: CDR1 SGHKS, CDR2 YYEKEE (reference sequence). Unmatched junction bases numbered 6, after V lost 4 bases and J lost 7 bases. The CDR3 is 14 residues long. The whole variable domain, filled in from reference TRBV5-5 and TRBJ2-7, reads DAGVTQSPTHLIKTRGQQVTLRCSPISGHKSVSWYQQVLGQGPQFIFQYYEKEERGRGNFPDRFSARQFPNYSSELNVNALLLGDSALYLCASSGTGGSDEQYFGPGTRLTVT.

V usage is TRBV6-5 and J usage is TRBJ1-4; D may be TRBD1 (5 bases). V was pared by 0 bases and J by 8 bases, with 13 bases between. Germline CDR1 MNHEY, CDR2 SVGAGI. The CDR3 sequence is 15 residues long. The CDR3 sequence: CASSYSRQGEEKLFF. The CDR3 region has the DNA TGTGCCAGCAGTTACTCCCGGCAGGGCGAAGAAAAACTGTTTTTT.

This chain joins TRBV11-3 and TRBJ2-2; TRBD1 matches 8 bases. This CDR3 is built from 14 residues. Per germline, CDR1 SGHNT and CDR2 YENEEA. After removal of 5 bases from V and 7 bases from J, the junction contained 6 bases not matched to a gene. The DNA of the CDR3 is TGTGCCAGCAGCCAGGGGGCTCGGGTCGGGGAGCTGTTTTTT. Amino acid sequence: CASSQGARVGELFF.

V and J are TRBV7-2 and TRBJ2-6; 8 bases agree with TRBD2. Germline-derived CDR1 and CDR2 are SGHTA and FQGNSA. The CDR3 has 15 residues. V shed 4 bases and J 2 bases; nucleotides not matched to a gene: 1. The CDR3 DNA reads TGTGCCAGCAGCTCGGGACTAGCTGGGGCCAACGTCCTGACTTTC. Translated, it gives CASSSGLAGANVLTF.

In this sample, this clone turned up a few times. V gene TRBV12-3 or TRBV12-4 combines with J gene TRBJ1-2; D remains unclear. CDR3 length: 13 residues. Trimming removed 5 bases from V and 4 bases from J, with 11 bases in between. The CDR3 bases are TGTGCCAGCAGTCCAAATAGTGGCTATGGCTACACCTTC. It specifies CASSPNSGYGYTF.

This clone was observed at least ten times. Distinct nucleotide sequences in the sample also encode this CDR3. The V gene is TRBV7-9, the J gene TRBJ1-5, with unresolved D. The V gene's germline CDR1 is SEHNR and CDR2 FQNEAQ (reference sequence). The length of the CDR3 is 16 residues. V lost 4 bases to trimming and J lost 1 base, with 14 bases between them. The CDR3 region has the DNA TGTGCCAGCAGCTCCGGCCGGGGTGGGAGCAATCAGCCCCAGCATTTT. Its protein is CASSSGRGGSNQPQHF.

The V gene is TRBV10-3, the J gene TRBJ2-1, with 10 positions matching TRBD2. V was clipped by 3 bases and J by 2 bases; unmatched bases: 1. The germline V gene encodes CDR1 ENHRY and CDR2 SYGVKD. The CDR3 is made up of 15 amino acids. For the CDR3, the DNA is TGTGCCATCAGTGATAGCGGGGGGCCCTACAATGAGCAGTTCTTC. Translating it yields CAISDSGGPYNEQFF.

This clone has more than one count but fewer than ten. The gene calls are TRBV11-2 and TRBJ2-1; the D is unclear. V was pared by 1 base and J by 2 bases, with 6 bases between. The germline V gene encodes CDR1 SGHAT and CDR2 FQNNGV. The CDR3 runs 14 residues. This chain's CDR3 is CASSLVRTYNEQFF. Here the CDR3 DNA reads TGTGCCAGCAGCTTAGTGCGGACCTACAATGAGCAGTTCTTC. Full variable domain (missing parts from reference TRBV11-2 and TRBJ2-1): EAGVAQSPRYKIIEKRQSVAFWCNPISGHATLYWYQQILGQGPKLLIQFQNNGVVDDSQLPKDRFSAERLKGVDSTLKIQPAKLEDSAVYLCASSLVRTYNEQFFGPGTRLTVL.